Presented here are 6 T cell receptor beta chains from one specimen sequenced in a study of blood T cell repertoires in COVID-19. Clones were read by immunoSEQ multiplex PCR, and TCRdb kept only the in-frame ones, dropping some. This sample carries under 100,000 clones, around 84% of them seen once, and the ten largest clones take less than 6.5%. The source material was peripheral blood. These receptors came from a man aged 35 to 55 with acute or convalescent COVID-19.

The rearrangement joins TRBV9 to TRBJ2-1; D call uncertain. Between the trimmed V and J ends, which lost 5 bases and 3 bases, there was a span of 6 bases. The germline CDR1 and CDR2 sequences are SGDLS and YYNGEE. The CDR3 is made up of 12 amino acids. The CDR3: CASSHSYNEQFF. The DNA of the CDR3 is TGTGCCAGCAGTCACAGCTACAATGAGCAGTTCTTC.

The CDR3 nucleotides are TGTGCCAGCAGTGTATGGTTAGCGGGGGGCACCGGGGAGCTGTTTTTT. Protein product: CASSVWLAGGTGELFF. The chain couples TRBV6-1 to TRBJ2-2; 10 bases line up with TRBD2. V shed 4 bases, J shed 4 bases, and the junction held 6 bases outside the gene matches. From germline, CDR1 is MNHNS and CDR2 SASEGT. The CDR3 consists of 16 residues.

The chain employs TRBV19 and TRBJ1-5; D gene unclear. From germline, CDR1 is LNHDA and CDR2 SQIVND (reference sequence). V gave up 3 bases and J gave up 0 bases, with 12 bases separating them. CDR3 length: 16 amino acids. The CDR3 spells CASSIARTPSNQPQHF. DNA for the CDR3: TGTGCCAGTAGTATCGCCCGGACTCCTAGCAATCAGCCCCAGCATTTT.

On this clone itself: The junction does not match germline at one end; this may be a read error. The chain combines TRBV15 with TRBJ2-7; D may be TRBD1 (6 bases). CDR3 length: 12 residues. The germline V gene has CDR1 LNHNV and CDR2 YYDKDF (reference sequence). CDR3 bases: TGTGCCACCAGCAGAGACTTTAAGGACAGAAGCTTC. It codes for CATSRDFKDRSF. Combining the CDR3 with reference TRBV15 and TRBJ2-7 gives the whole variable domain DAMVIQNPRYQVTQFGKPVTLSCSQTLNHNVMYWYQQKSSQAPKLLFHYYDKDFNNEADTPDNFQSRRPNTSFCFLDIRSPGLGDTAMYLCATSRDFKDRSFGPGTRLTVT.

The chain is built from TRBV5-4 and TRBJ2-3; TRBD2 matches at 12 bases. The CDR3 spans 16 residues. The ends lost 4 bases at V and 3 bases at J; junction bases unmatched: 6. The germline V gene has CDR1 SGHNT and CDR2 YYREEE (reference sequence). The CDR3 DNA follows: TGTGCCAGCAGCGGGGGGACTAGCGGGCTAACAGATACGCAGTATTTT. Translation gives CASSGGTSGLTDTQYF.

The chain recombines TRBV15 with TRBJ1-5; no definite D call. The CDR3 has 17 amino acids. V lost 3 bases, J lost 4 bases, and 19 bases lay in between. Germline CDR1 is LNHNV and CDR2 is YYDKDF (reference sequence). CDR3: CATSSLTGIRPNQPQHF. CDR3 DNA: TGTGCCACCAGCAGCCTCACCGGGATTCGGCCGAATCAGCCCCAGCATTTT.